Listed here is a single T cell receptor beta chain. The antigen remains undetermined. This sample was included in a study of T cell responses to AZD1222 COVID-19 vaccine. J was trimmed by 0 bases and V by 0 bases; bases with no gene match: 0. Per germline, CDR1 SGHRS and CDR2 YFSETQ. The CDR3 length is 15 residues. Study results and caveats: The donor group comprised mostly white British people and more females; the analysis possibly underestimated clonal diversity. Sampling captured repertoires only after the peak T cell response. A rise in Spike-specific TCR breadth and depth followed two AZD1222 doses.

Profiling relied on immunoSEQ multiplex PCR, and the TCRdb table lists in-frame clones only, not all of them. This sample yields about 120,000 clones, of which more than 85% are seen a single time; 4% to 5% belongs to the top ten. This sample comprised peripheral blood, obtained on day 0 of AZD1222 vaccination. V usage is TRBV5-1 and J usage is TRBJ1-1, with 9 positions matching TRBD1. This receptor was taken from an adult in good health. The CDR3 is CASSLDRGLNTEAFF. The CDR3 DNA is TGCGCCAGCAGCTTGGACAGGGGGCTGAACACTGAAGCTTTCTTT.